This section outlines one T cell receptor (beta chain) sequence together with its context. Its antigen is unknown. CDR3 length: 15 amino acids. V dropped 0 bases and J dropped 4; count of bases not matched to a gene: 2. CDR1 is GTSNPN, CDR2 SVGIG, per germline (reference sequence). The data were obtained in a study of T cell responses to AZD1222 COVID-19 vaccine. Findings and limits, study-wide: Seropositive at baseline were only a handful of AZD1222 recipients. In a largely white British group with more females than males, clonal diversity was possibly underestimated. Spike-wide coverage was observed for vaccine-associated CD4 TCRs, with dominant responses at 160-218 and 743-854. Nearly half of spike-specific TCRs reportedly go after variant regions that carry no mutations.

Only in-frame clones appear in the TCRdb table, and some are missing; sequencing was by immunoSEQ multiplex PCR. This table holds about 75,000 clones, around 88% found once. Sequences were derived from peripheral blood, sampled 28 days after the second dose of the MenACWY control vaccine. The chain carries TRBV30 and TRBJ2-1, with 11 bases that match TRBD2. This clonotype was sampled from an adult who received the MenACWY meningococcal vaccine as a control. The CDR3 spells CAWSVLAGDYNEQFF. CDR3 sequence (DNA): TGTGCCTGGAGTGTACTAGCGGGGGATTACAATGAGCAGTTCTTC. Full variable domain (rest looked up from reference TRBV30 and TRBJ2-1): SQTIHQWPATLVQPVGSPLSLECTVEGTSNPNLYWYRQAAGRGLQLLFYSVGIGQISSEVPQNLSASRPQDRQFILSSKKLLLSDSGFYLCAWSVLAGDYNEQFFGPGTRLTVL.